These T cell receptor beta chains were read from a single sample in a study of blood T cell repertoires in COVID-19. Generated by immunoSEQ multiplex PCR, the TCRdb table keeps only in-frame clones and is missing some. The sample yields about 480,000 clones, around nine tenths seen once. Material: PBMCs or T cells enriched from blood (not recorded which). These receptors were taken from a woman in her thirties or forties who had recovered from COVID-19. Each CDR3 is given with its conserved first and last residue. A D gene is named only where the DNA matches it firmly. Not every row has a clone size; where given, it reads once, few, many or a size class.

D gene	clone size	V gene	J gene	CDR3 protein	CDR3 DNA
-	-	TRBV19	TRBJ1-5	CASSTGSDQPQHF	TGTGCCAGTTCTACAGGGTCGGATCAGCCCCAGCATTTT
TRBD1	-	TRBV7-9	TRBJ1-1	CASSHRQGVFTEAFF	TGTGCCAGCAGTCACCGACAGGGGGTATTCACTGAAGCTTTCTTT
-	-	TRBV25-1	TRBJ1-1	CASSSTEGPPDTEAFF	TGTGCCAGCAGTTCTACCGAGGGTCCACCGGACACTGAAGCTTTCTTT
-	-	TRBV12-3/TRBV12-4	TRBJ2-1	CASSFQNNEQFF	TGTGCCAGCAGTTTCCAAAATAATGAGCAGTTCTTC
-	-	TRBV15	TRBJ1-1	CATSRDWVGGLYTEAFF	TGTGCCACCAGCAGAGATTGGGTGGGAGGGTTGTACACTGAAGCTTTCTTT
TRBD2	once	TRBV9	TRBJ2-7	CASSRTSESYEQYF	TGTGCCAGCAGCCGGACTAGCGAGAGCTACGAGCAGTACTTC
TRBD1	-	TRBV19	TRBJ1-4	CASTSRDRGRGYTNEKLFF	TGTGCCAGTACCTCCCGGGACAGGGGGCGCGGGTACACTAATGAAAAACTGTTTTTT
-	-	TRBV6-5	TRBJ1-1	CASRSAGDGGEAFF	TGTGCCAGCAGATCCGCGGGAGATGGGGGTGAAGCTTTCTTT
TRBD1	-	TRBV30	TRBJ2-7	CAWSVQGGNYEQYF	TGTGCCTGGAGTGTACAGGGGGGAAACTACGAGCAGTACTTC
-	few	TRBV10-3	TRBJ1-2	CAIRGGAGGYTF	TGTGCCATTCGGGGGGGAGCGGGTGGCTACACCTTC
TRBD1	-	TRBV7-9	TRBJ1-3	CASSFGQVDGNTIYF	TGTGCCAGCAGCTTCGGACAGGTTGACGGAAACACCATATATTTT
-	-	TRBV2	TRBJ2-1	CASGPGGPSYNEQFF	TGTGCCAGCGGTCCCGGCGGCCCCTCCTACAATGAGCAGTTCTTC
-	-	TRBV18	TRBJ1-3	CASSTGWQRENTIYF	TGTGCCAGCTCAACCGGATGGCAGAGGGAAAACACCATATATTTT
-	few	TRBV10-1	TRBJ1-1	CASSEGRTEAFF	TGCGCCAGCAGTGAGGGCCGCACTGAAGCTTTCTTT
-	-	TRBV27	TRBJ1-6	CASSSSASGVQNSPLHF	TGTGCCAGCAGTTCCAGTGCTTCAGGGGTCCAAAATTCACCCCTCCACTTT
-	-	TRBV3-1/TRBV3-2	TRBJ2-2	CASSQRDWTANTGELFF	TGTGCCAGCAGTCAAAGGGACTGGACGGCGAACACCGGGGAGCTGTTTTTT
-	-	TRBV14	TRBJ1-1	CASSPPVNTEAFF	TGTGCCAGCAGCCCCCCTGTGAACACTGAAGCTTTCTTT
TRBD1	-	TRBV2	TRBJ1-6	CASSVEGQTNSPLHF	TGTGCCAGCAGTGTGGAGGGACAGACTAATTCACCCCTCCACTTT
-	-	TRBV30	TRBJ2-6	CAWSAGISGANVLTF	TGTGCCTGGAGTGCAGGGATCTCTGGGGCCAACGTCCTGACTTTC
TRBD1	-	TRBV15	TRBJ1-2	CATSRGLDRARRANYGYTF	TGTGCCACCAGCAGAGGACTGGACAGGGCCAGACGAGCTAACTATGGCTACACCTTC
-	once	TRBV4-1	TRBJ2-2	CASSQATGGATGELFF	TGCGCCAGCAGCCAAGCTACAGGGGGGGCGACCGGGGAGCTGTTTTTT
TRBD2	-	TRBV5-4	TRBJ2-2	CASSYGLAGAGELFF	TGTGCCAGCAGTTACGGACTAGCGGGAGCCGGGGAGCTGTTTTTT
-	-	TRBV4-3	TRBJ2-2	CASSHPGNTGELFF	TGCGCCAGCAGCCATCCGGGAAACACCGGGGAGCTGTTTTTT
-	-	TRBV12-3/TRBV12-4	TRBJ2-7	CASSLLGPGEQYF	TGTGCCAGCAGTTTATTAGGGCCGGGGGAGCAGTACTTC
-	-	TRBV5-1	TRBJ1-1	CASWGDTGPNTEAFF	TGCGCCAGCTGGGGGGATACTGGACCCAACACTGAAGCTTTCTTT
TRBD2	-	TRBV6-5	TRBJ2-1	CASSSSGSYNEQFF	TGTGCCAGCAGTTCTAGCGGCTCCTACAATGAGCAGTTCTTC
TRBD2	once	TRBV11-3	TRBJ2-1	CASSLLAGDVYNEQFF	TGTGCCAGCAGCTTACTAGCGGGAGATGTTTACAATGAGCAGTTCTTC
TRBD1	-	TRBV7-2	TRBJ2-7	CASSPGTGGYYEQYF	TGTGCCAGCAGCCCCGGGACAGGCGGTTACTACGAGCAGTACTTC
-	-	TRBV3-1/TRBV3-2	TRBJ1-1	CASSQTGLGTEAFF	TGTGCCAGCAGCCAAACAGGGCTGGGGACTGAAGCTTTCTTT
TRBD1	-	TRBV19	TRBJ2-7	CASRETGGTYEQYF	TGTGCCAGTAGAGAGACAGGGGGCACTTACGAGCAGTACTTC
TRBD2	few	TRBV18	TRBJ2-7	CASSPTSGILSYEQYF	TGTGCCAGCTCGCCGACTAGCGGGATCCTCTCCTACGAGCAGTACTTC
-	-	TRBV5-8	TRBJ1-6	CASSSQGSRSPLHF	TGTGCCAGCAGTTCTCAGGGTAGTCGTTCACCCCTCCACTTT
-	once	TRBV18	TRBJ1-2	CASSPRVVRGNGYTF	TGTGCCAGCTCACCAAGGGTGGTCAGGGGAAATGGCTACACCTTC
-	-	TRBV6-1	TRBJ1-5	CASSERGSRNQPQHF	TGTGCCAGCAGTGAAAGGGGATCGCGCAATCAGCCCCAGCATTTT
-	-	TRBV25-1	TRBJ1-1	CASILRTISGAFF	TGTGCCAGCATCCTACGGACAATTTCTGGAGCTTTCTTT
TRBD1	-	TRBV5-1	TRBJ1-2	CASSDPGQGANYGYTF	TGCGCCAGCAGCGATCCGGGACAGGGGGCGAACTATGGCTACACCTTC
TRBD2	-	TRBV5-1	TRBJ2-1	CASSLDLLAGVSYNEQFF	TGCGCCAGCAGCTTGGATCTACTAGCGGGAGTCTCCTACAATGAGCAGTTCTTC
-	-	TRBV4-2	TRBJ1-5	CASSQDYGQPQHF	TGTGCCAGCAGCCAAGATTACGGTCAGCCCCAGCATTTT
-	-	TRBV7-6	TRBJ2-7	CASSWQGNYEQYF	TGTGCCAGCAGCTGGCAGGGGAACTACGAGCAGTACTTC
TRBD1	-	TRBV7-2	TRBJ1-1	CASSLTGGYTEAFF	TGTGCCAGCAGCCTCACAGGGGGCTACACTGAAGCTTTCTTT
-	-	TRBV5-6	TRBJ2-7	CASSLGTGLEQYF	TGTGCCAGCAGCCTCGGGACTGGCTTGGAGCAGTACTTC
TRBD1	-	TRBV4-3	TRBJ2-7	CASSQDRDRFNYEQYF	TGCGCCAGCAGCCAAGATAGGGACAGATTTAACTACGAGCAGTACTTC
-	-	TRBV11-2	TRBJ1-2	CASSLDTVYGYTF	TGTGCCAGCAGCCTGGACACCGTATATGGCTACACCTTC
-	-	TRBV7-2	TRBJ1-6	CASSPRLPPLHF	TGTGCCAGCAGCCCCAGGTTACCACCCCTCCACTTT
TRBD2	-	TRBV7-6	TRBJ2-7	CASSPLAGAPYEQYF	TGTGCCAGCAGCCCGTTAGCGGGGGCACCCTACGAGCAGTACTTC
TRBD1	-	TRBV7-9	TRBJ1-2	CASSSGGANYGYTF	TGTGCCAGCAGCTCAGGGGGCGCCAACTATGGCTACACCTTC
-	-	TRBV5-1	TRBJ2-7	CASSFAGEQYF	TGCGCCAGCAGCTTCGCCGGCGAGCAGTACTTC
-	once	TRBV24-1	TRBJ1-5	CATSTRGKQPQHF	TGTGCCACCAGCACTAGGGGGAAGCAGCCCCAGCATTTT
TRBD1	few	TRBV9	TRBJ2-3	CASSSGTGKDTQYF	TGTGCCAGCAGCTCCGGGACAGGCAAAGATACGCAGTATTTT
TRBD1	-	TRBV11-3	TRBJ2-1	CASSSGTGAYNEQFF	TGTGCCAGCAGCTCCGGGACAGGGGCCTACAATGAGCAGTTCTTC
-	-	TRBV12-3/TRBV12-4	TRBJ1-5	CASSTGDQPQHF	TGTGCCAGCAGTACAGGCGATCAGCCCCAGCATTTT
TRBD1	-	TRBV5-5	TRBJ1-6	CASRTGTGSPLHF	TGTGCCAGCAGAACCGGGACAGGTTCACCCCTCCACTTT
-	-	TRBV4-3	TRBJ2-5	CASSLGHLQETQYF	TGCGCCAGCAGCCTAGGACACCTTCAAGAGACCCAGTACTTC
TRBD2	-	TRBV27	TRBJ2-5	CASSPTGRIMGTQYF	TGTGCCAGCAGCCCAACCGGGAGGATAATGGGGACCCAGTACTTC
TRBD1	once	TRBV12-3/TRBV12-4	TRBJ2-7	CASSFDRGYEQYF	TGTGCCAGCAGTTTTGACAGGGGCTACGAGCAGTACTTC
-	once	TRBV10-1	TRBJ2-1	CASSEGLRSYNEQFF	TGCGCCAGCAGTGAAGGACTCAGGTCCTACAATGAGCAGTTCTTC
-	-	TRBV20-1	TRBJ1-1	CSASPPGQNTEAFF	TGCAGTGCTAGTCCGCCGGGACAGAACACTGAAGCTTTCTTT